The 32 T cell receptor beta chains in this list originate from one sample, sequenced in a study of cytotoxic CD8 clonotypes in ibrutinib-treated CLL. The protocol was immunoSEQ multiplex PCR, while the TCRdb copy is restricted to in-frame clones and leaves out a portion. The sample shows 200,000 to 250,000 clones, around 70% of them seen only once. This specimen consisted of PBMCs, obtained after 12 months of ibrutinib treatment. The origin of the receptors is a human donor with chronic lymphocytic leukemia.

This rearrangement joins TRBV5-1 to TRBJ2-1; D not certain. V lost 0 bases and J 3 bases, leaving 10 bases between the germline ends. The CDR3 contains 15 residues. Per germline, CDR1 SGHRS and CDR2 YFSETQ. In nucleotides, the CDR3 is TGCGCCAGCAGCTTGGGGGGATCCGTCTACAATGAGCAGTTCTTC. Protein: CASSLGGSVYNEQFF.

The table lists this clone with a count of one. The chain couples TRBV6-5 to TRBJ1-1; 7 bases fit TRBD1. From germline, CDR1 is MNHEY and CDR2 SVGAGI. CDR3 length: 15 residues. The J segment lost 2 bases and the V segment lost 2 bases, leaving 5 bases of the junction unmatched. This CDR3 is CASSYRTGINTEAFF. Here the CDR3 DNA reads TGTGCCAGCAGTTACAGGACAGGTATTAACACTGAAGCTTTCTTT.

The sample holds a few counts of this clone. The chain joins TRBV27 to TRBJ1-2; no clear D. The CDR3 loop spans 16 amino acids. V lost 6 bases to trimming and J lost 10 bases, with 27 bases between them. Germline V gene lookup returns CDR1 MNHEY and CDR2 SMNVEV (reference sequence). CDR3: CASRTGLGSRRSAYTF. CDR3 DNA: TGTGCCAGCAGGACGGGTCTGGGCAGCCGCCGTTCGGCCTACACCTTC.

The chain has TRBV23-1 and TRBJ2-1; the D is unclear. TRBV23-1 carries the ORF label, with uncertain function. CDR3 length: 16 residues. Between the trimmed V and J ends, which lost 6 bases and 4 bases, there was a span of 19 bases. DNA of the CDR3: TGCGCCAGCAGCGGGCGAGCGTGGATACCTTACAATGAGCAGTTCTTC. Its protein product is CASSGRAWIPYNEQFF.

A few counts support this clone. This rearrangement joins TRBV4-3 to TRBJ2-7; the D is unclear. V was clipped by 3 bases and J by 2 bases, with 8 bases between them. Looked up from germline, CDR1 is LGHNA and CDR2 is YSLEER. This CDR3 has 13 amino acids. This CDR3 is CASSQNLAYEQYF. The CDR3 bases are TGCGCCAGCAGCCAGAACCTAGCCTACGAGCAGTACTTC.

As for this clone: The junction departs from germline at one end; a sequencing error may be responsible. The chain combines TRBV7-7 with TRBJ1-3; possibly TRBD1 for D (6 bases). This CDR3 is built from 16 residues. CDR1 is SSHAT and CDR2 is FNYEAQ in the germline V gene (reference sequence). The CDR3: CASSLGPLGAGNTIYF. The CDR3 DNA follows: TGTGCCAGCAGCTTAGGCCCCCTGGGGGCTGGGAACACCATATATTTT.

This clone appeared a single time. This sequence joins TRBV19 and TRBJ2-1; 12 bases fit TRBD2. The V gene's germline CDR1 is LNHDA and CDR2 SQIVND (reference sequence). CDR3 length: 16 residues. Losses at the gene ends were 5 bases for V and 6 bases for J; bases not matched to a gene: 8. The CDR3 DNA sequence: TGTGCCAGTAGTGCCGGTCTAGCGGGAGGGCCCAATGAGCAGTTCTTC. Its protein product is CASSAGLAGGPNEQFF.

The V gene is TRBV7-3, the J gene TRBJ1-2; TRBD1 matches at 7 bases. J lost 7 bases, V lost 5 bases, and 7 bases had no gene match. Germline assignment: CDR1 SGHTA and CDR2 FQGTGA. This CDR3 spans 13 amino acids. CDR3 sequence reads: CASSPTGVGGYTF. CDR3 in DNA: TGTGCCAGCAGCCCCACAGGGGTAGGTGGCTACACCTTC. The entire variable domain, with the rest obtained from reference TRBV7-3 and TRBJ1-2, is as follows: GAGVSQTPSNKVTEKGKYVELRCDPISGHTALYWYRQSLGQGPEFLIYFQGTGAADDSGLPNDRFFAVRPEGSVSTLKIQRTERGDSAVYLCASSPTGVGGYTFGSGTRLTVV.

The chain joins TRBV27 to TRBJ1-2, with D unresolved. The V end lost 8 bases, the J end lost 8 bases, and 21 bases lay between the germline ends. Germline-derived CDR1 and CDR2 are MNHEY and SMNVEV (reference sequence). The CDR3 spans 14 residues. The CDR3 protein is CASSTTGEGYGYTF. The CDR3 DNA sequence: TGTGCCAGCTCTACGACCGGCGAAGGGTACGGCTACACCTTC.

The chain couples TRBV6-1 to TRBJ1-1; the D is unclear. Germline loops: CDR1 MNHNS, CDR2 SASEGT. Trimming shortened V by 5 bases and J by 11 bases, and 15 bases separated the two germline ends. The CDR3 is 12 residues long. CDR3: CASSTGPRSAFF. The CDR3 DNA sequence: TGTGCCAGCAGTACCGGGCCACGGTCGGCTTTCTTT.

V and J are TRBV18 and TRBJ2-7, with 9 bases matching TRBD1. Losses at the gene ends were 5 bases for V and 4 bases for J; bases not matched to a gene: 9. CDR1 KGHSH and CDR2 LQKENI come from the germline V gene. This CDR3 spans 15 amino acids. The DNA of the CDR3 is TGTGCCAGCTCATCCCTAACAGGGGGCATTTACGAGCAGTACTTC. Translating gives CASSSLTGGIYEQYF.

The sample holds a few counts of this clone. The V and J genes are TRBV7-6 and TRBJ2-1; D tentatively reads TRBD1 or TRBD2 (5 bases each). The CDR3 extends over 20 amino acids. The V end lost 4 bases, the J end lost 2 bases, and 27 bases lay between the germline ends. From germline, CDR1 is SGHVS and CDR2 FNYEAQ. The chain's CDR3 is CASSYTGPSGGRGTYNEQFF. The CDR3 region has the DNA TGTGCCAGCAGCTATACAGGCCCCTCGGGTGGGAGAGGGACCTACAATGAGCAGTTCTTC.

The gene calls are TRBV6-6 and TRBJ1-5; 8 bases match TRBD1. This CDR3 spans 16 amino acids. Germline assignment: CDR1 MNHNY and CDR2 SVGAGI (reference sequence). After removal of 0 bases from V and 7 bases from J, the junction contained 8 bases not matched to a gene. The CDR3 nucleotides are TGTGCCAGCAGTTACTCGAGACAGGGGATCGGCCAGCCCCAGCATTTT. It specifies CASSYSRQGIGQPQHF.

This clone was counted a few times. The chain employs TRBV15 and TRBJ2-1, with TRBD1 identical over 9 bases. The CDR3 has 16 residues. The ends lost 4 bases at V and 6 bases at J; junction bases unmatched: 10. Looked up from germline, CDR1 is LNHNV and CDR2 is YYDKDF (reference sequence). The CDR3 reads CATSTPTGTGFNEQFF. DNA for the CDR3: TGTGCCACCAGCACCCCCACCGGGACAGGGTTCAATGAGCAGTTCTTC.

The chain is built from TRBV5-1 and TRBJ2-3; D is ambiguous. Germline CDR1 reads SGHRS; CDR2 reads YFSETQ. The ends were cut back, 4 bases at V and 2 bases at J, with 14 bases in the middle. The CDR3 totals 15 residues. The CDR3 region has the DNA TGCGCCAGCAGCGAAATGATAAGTATCACAGATACGCAGTATTTT. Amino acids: CASSEMISITDTQYF.

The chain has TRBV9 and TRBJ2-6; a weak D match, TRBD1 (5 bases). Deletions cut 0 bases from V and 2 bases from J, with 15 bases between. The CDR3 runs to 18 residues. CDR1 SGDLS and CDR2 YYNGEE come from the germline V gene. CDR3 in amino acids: CASSVEVAGLAGANVLTF. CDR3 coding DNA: TGTGCCAGCAGCGTAGAAGTGGCAGGGTTAGCTGGGGCCAACGTCCTGACTTTC.

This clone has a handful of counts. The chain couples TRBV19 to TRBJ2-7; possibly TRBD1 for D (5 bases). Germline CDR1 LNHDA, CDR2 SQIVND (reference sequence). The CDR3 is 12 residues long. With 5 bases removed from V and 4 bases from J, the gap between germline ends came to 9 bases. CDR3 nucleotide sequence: TGTGCCAGTAGTCCGACAGCATACGAGCAGTACTTC. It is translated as CASSPTAYEQYF.

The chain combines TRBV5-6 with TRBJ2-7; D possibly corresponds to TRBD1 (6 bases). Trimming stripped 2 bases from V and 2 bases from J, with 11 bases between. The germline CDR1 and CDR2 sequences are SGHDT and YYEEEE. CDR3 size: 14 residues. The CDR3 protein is CASSLQGYAYEQYF. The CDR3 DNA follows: TGTGCCAGCAGCTTACAGGGATATGCCTACGAGCAGTACTTC.

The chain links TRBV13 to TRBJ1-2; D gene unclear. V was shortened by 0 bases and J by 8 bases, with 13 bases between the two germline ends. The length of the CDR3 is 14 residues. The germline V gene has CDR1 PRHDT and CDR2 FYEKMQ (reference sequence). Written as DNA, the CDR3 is TGTGCCAGCAGCTTAGGCGCGCCGCCGGGAGGCTACACCTTC. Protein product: CASSLGAPPGGYTF.

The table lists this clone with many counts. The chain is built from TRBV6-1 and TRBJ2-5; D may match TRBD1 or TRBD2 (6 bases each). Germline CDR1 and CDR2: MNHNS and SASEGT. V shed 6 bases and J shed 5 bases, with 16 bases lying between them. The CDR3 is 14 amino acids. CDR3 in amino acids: CASSAKGGWETQYF. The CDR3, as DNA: TGTGCCAGCAGCGCCAAGGGGGGATGGGAGACCCAGTACTTC.

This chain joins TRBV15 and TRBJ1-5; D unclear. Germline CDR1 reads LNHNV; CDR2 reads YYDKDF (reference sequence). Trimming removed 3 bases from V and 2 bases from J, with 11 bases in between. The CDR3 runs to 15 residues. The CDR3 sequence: CATSSALIGNQPQHF. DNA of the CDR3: TGTGCCACCAGCAGCGCGCTCATCGGCAATCAGCCCCAGCATTTT.

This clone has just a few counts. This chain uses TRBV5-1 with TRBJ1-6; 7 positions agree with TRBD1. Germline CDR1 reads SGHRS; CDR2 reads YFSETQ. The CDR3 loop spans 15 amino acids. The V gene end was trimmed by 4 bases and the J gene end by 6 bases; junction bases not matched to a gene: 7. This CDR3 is CASSTDRASNSPLHF. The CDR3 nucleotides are TGCGCCAGCAGCACTGACAGGGCTTCTAATTCACCCCTCCACTTT.

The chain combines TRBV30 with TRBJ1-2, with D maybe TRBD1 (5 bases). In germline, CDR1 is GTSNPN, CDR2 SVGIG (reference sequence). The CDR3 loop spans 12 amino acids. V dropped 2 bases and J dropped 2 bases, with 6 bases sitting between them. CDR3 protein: CAWSTGNYGYTF. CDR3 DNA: TGTGCCTGGAGTACAGGAAACTATGGCTACACCTTC.

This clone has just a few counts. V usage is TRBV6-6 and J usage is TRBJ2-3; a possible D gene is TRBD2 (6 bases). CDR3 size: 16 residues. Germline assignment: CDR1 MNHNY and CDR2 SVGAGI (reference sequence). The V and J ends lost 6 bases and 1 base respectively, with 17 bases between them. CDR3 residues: CASRPISGDRTDTQYF. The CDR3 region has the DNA TGTGCCAGCAGGCCGATTAGCGGAGATCGCACAGATACGCAGTATTTT.

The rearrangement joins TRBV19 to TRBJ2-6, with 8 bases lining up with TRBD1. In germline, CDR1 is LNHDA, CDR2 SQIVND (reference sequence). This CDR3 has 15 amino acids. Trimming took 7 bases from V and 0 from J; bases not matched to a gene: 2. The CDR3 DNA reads TGTGCCAGTAACACAGGGGGCTCTGGGGCCAACGTCCTGACTTTC. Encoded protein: CASNTGGSGANVLTF.

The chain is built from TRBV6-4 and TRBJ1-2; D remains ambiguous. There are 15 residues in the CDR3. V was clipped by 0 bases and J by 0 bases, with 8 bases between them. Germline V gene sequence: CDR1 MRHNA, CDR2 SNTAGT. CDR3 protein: CASSDSGRANYGYTF. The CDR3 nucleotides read TGTGCCAGCAGTGACTCTGGCAGAGCTAACTATGGCTACACCTTC.

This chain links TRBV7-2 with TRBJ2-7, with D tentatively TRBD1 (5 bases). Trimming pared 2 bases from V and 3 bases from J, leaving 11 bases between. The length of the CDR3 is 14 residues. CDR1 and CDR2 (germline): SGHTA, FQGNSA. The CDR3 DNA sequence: TGTGCCAGCAGCTTACAGGGTTCCAACTACGAGCAGTACTTC. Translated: CASSLQGSNYEQYF.

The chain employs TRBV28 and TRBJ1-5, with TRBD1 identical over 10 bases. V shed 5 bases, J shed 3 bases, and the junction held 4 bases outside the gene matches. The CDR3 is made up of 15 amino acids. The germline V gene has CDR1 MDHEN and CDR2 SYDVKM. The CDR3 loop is CASSRTGGNNQPQHF. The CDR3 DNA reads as TGTGCCAGCAGTAGGACAGGGGGGAACAATCAGCCCCAGCATTTT.

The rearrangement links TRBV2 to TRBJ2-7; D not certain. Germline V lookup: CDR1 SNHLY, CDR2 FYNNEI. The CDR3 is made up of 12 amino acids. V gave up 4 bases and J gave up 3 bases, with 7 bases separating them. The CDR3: CASSVVDYEQYF. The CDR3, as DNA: TGTGCCAGCAGTGTTGTGGACTACGAGCAGTACTTC.

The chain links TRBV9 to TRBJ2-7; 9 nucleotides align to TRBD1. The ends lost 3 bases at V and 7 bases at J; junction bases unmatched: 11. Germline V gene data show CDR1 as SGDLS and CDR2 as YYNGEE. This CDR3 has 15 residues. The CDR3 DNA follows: TGTGCCAGCAGCGCGCCCGGGACAGGGCGTGGAGAGCAGTACTTC. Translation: CASSAPGTGRGEQYF.

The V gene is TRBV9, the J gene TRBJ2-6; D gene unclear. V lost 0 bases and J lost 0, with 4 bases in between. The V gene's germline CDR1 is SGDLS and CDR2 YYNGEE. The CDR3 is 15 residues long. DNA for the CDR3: TGTGCCAGCAGCGTAGGACGCTCTGGGGCCAACGTCCTGACTTTC. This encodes CASSVGRSGANVLTF. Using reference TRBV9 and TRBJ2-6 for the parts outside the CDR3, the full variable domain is DSGVTQTPKHLITATGQRVTLRCSPRSGDLSVYWYQQSLDQGLQFLIQYYNGEERAKGNILERFSAQQFPDLHSELNLSSLELGDSALYFCASSVGRSGANVLTFGAGSRLTVL.

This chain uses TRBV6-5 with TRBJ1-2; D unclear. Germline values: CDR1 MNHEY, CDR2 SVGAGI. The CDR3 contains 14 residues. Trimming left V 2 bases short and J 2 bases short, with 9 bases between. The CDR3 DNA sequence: TGTGCCAGCAGTTACGGTCAGACCAACTATGGCTACACCTTC. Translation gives CASSYGQTNYGYTF.